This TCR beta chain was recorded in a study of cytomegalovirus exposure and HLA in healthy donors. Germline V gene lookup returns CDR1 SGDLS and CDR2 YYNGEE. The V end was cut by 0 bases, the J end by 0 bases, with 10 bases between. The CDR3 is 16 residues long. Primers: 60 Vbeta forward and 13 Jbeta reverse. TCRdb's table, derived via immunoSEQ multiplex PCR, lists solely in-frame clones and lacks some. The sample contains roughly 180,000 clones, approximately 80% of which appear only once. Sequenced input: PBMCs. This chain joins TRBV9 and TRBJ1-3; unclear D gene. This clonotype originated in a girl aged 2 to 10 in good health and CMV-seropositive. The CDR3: CASSVVGEASGNTIYF. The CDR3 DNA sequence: TGTGCCAGCAGCGTAGTAGGAGAAGCCTCTGGAAACACCATATATTTT.